This T cell receptor (beta chain) was recorded in a study of control samples from healthy donors and cancer patients. The germline CDR1 and CDR2 sequences are SGHDN and FVKESK. V lost 3 bases to trimming and J lost 0 bases; unmatched junction nucleotides: 2. CDR3 length equals 14 residues. Clones were sequenced by immunoSEQ multiplex PCR, and TCRdb holds only the in-frame ones, with some missing. There are about 180,000 clones in the sample; approximately 94% occur only once, and around 1.5% lies in the top ten. This clone was seen once. J is TRBJ2-7 and V is TRBV14; 7 bases align to TRBD1. Sequencing input: blood. The clonotype comes from a man younger than 40 in good health. The CDR3 DNA reads TGTGCCAGCAGCCAGGACAGGAGCTCCTACGAGCAGTACTTC. It yields the protein CASSQDRSSYEQYF. The full variable domain, completed using reference TRBV14 and TRBJ2-7, is EAGVTQFPSHSVIEKGQTVTLRCDPISGHDNLYWYRRVMGKEIKFLLHFVKESKQDESGMPNNRFLAERTGGTYSTLKVQPAELEDSGVYFCASSQDRSSYEQYFGPGTRLTVT.